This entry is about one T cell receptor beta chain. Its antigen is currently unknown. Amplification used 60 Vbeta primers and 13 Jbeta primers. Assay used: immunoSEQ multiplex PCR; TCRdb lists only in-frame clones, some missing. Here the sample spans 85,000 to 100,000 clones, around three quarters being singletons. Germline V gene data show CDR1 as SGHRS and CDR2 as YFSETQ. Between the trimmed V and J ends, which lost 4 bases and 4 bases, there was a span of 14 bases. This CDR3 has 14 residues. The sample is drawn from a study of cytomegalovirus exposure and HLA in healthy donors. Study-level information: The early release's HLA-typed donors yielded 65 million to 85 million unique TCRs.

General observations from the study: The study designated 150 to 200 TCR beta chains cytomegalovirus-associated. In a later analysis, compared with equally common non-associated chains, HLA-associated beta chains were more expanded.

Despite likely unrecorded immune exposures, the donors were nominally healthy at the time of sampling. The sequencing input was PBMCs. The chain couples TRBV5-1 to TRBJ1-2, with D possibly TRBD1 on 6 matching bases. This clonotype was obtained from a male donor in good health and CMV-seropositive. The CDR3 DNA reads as TGCGCCAGCAGCCCGGGGACACCTGGCTATGGCTACACCTTC. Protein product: CASSPGTPGYGYTF. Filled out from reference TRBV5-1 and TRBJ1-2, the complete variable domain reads KAGVTQTPRYLIKTRGQQVTLSCSPISGHRSVSWYQQTPGQGLQFLFEYFSETQRNKGNFPGRFSGRQFSNSRSEMNVSTLELGDSALYLCASSPGTPGYGYTFGSGTRLTVV.